The 32 T cell receptor beta chains below come from one sample, sequenced in a study of T cells after yellow fever vaccination. TCRdb redid the calling of the 5' RACE reads with MiXCR, one entry per CDR3 protein. The table lists 350,000 to 550,000 distinct CDR3 sequences, 18% of them singletons. The sequenced sample was PBMCs, obtained before the yellow fever booster vaccination. The receptors here all came from a man between 18 and 35 years old who received the YFV17D yellow fever vaccine.

The genes are TRBV5-1 and TRBJ2-5; 9 bases fit TRBD1. This CDR3 is built from 14 residues. From germline, CDR1 is SGHRS and CDR2 YFSETQ. The V and J ends lost 4 bases and 6 bases, in that order; junction bases with no gene match: 7. This chain's CDR3 is CASSVGDREKTQYF. CDR3 DNA: TGCGCCAGCAGCGTAGGGGACAGGGAGAAGACCCAGTACTTC.

This clonotype was picked up a small number of times. The chain joins TRBV6-5 to TRBJ2-1; tentatively, D is TRBD1 or TRBD2 (5 bases each). The CDR3 consists of 15 residues. Germline V gene lookup returns CDR1 MNHEY and CDR2 SVGAGI. With 5 bases removed from V and 2 bases from J, the gap between germline ends came to 13 bases. The CDR3 DNA is TGTGCCAGCAGTCCGGGACGCCGCGCCTACAATGAGCAGTTCTTC. It yields the protein CASSPGRRAYNEQFF.

This clonotype was seen a handful of times. The chain links TRBV18 to TRBJ2-7, with D possibly matching TRBD1 (6 bases). The CDR3 consists of 13 residues. Deletions cut 3 bases from V and 5 bases from J, with 11 bases between. Germline values: CDR1 KGHSH, CDR2 LQKENI. The CDR3 reads CASSPRQGNEQYV. CDR3 in DNA: TGTGCCAGCTCACCCCGGCAGGGGAACGAGCAGTACGTC.

This clonotype was recorded at least ten times. The chain combines TRBV5-6 with TRBJ1-2; D remains ambiguous. Trimming took 5 bases from V and 4 from J, leaving 12 bases between them. CDR1 is SGHDT and CDR2 is YYEEEE in the germline V gene. This CDR3 has 13 residues. The CDR3 here is CASRTVGSYGYTF. In nucleotides, the CDR3 is TGTGCCAGCAGGACGGTTGGTAGCTATGGCTACACCTTC.

This clonotype was observed a handful of times. The V gene is TRBV15, the J gene TRBJ1-2, with no clear D. The CDR3 length is 14 residues. V was pared by 1 base and J by 3 bases, with 9 bases between. From germline, CDR1 is LNHNV and CDR2 YYDKDF (reference sequence). CDR3 DNA sequence: TGTGCCACCAGCAGAGGAAGGGTTTACTATGGCTACACCTTC. Its translation is CATSRGRVYYGYTF.

This chain connects TRBV6-5 to TRBJ2-6; maybe TRBD2 (7 bases). The CDR3 consists of 18 residues. V lost 6 bases and J lost 2, with 20 bases in between. CDR1 and CDR2 (germline): MNHEY, SVGAGI. The CDR3 nucleotides are TGTGCCAGCAGCCCCCTGGGAGGGGGAAAGGCTGGGGCCAACGTCCTGACTTTC. It is translated as CASSPLGGGKAGANVLTF.

This clonotype was detected a few times. The genes are TRBV7-9 and TRBJ1-1; D remains unclear. The CDR3 is 13 amino acids. The germline gives CDR1 SEHNR, CDR2 FQNEAQ (reference sequence). Trimming stripped 2 bases from V and 3 bases from J, with 7 bases between. The CDR3 here is CASSLTQDTEAFF. The DNA for the CDR3 is TGTGCCAGCAGCTTAACCCAGGACACTGAAGCTTTCTTT.

This clonotype was counted only a few times. The chain links TRBV12-3 or TRBV12-4 to TRBJ1-2, with D maybe TRBD1 (5 bases). The CDR3 has 15 amino acids. With 5 bases removed from V and 8 bases from J, the gap between germline ends came to 21 bases. The CDR3 region is CASSRERTTLRGYTF. The CDR3 DNA follows: TGTGCCAGCAGTCGGGAAAGGACAACCCTTAGGGGCTACACCTTC.

The rearrangement links TRBV19 to TRBJ1-1, with a weak D call TRBD1 (6 bases). Trimming pared 3 bases from V and 4 bases from J, leaving 12 bases between. CDR3 length: 14 residues. Per the germline V gene, CDR1 is LNHDA and CDR2 is SQIVND (reference sequence). CDR3 sequence reads: CASSIWGLATEAFF. DNA for the CDR3: TGTGCCAGTAGTATCTGGGGGCTCGCCACTGAAGCTTTCTTT.

This clonotype was seen ten or more times. The CDR3 sequence is CASSLEAEPGELFF. The CDR3 DNA follows: TGTGCCAGCAGCTTAGAGGCAGAGCCCGGGGAGCTGTTTTTT. The chain uses TRBV7-6 and TRBJ2-2; D ambiguous. The CDR3 is 14 residues long. Trimming took 1 base from V and 6 from J, leaving 9 bases between them. Germline CDR1 reads SGHVS; CDR2 reads FNYEAQ.

V is TRBV6-2 or TRBV6-3 and J is TRBJ2-2; perhaps TRBD2 as D (5 bases). Germline lookup yields CDR1 MNHEY and CDR2 SVGEGT. This CDR3 spans 14 amino acids. V lost 2 bases, J lost 1 base, and 5 bases lay in between. The CDR3 region is CASSYGRNTGELFF. Here the CDR3 DNA reads TGTGCCAGCAGTTACGGGAGGAACACCGGGGAGCTGTTTTTT.

The J gene is TRBJ2-5, the V gene TRBV20-1; 10 nucleotides align to TRBD2. The length of the CDR3 is 17 residues. The V segment lost 6 bases and the J segment 0 bases; nucleotides outside the gene matches: 13. Germline V lookup: CDR1 DFQATT, CDR2 SNEGSKA (reference sequence). The CDR3: CSAPSGLAGVHQETQYF. In DNA form, the CDR3 reads TGCAGTGCCCCATCGGGGCTAGCGGGGGTACACCAAGAGACCCAGTACTTC.

For this clonotype: An end of the junction differs from the germline gene, which may be a read error. The chain joins TRBV4-1 to TRBJ2-7; possible D gene TRBD2, 5 bases. This CDR3 spans 13 amino acids. Germline V gives CDR1 MGHRA, CDR2 YSYEKL. The DNA of the CDR3 is TGCGCCAGCAGCCCAACAAGAAGCGCAGAGACTAACTTC. Protein sequence: CASSPTRSAETNF.

This clonotype was counted between two and nine times. The chain recombines TRBV9 with TRBJ2-5; D is perhaps TRBD1 (5 bases). The germline V gene encodes CDR1 SGDLS and CDR2 YYNGEE. V lost 4 bases and J lost 2, with 15 bases in between. The CDR3 runs to 15 residues. This CDR3 reads CASSLRDMGQETQYF. DNA of the CDR3: TGTGCCAGCAGCCTCAGGGATATGGGGCAAGAGACCCAGTACTTC.

This clonotype was counted only a few times. This sequence joins TRBV7-8 and TRBJ2-2, with D maybe TRBD2 (5 bases). V was trimmed by 7 bases and J by 6 bases, leaving 12 bases between them. This CDR3 region has 13 residues. Germline V CDR1 and CDR2: SGHVS, FQNEAQ. The CDR3 here is CASILDGAGELFF. In nucleotides, the CDR3 is TGTGCCAGCATCCTAGACGGGGCCGGGGAGCTGTTTTTT.

The rearrangement links TRBV29-1 to TRBJ2-3, with D uncertain. Germline V CDR1 and CDR2: SQVTM, ANQGSEA. The CDR3 consists of 13 residues. V was cut by 3 bases and J by 2 bases, with 9 bases left in between. For the CDR3, the DNA is TGCAGCGTTGAGACGTCAGTCACAGATACGCAGTATTTT. Amino acid sequence: CSVETSVTDTQYF.

This chain connects TRBV5-1 to TRBJ1-3; 9 bases are shared with TRBD1. This CDR3 is built from 15 residues. The V gene's germline CDR1 is SGHRS and CDR2 YFSETQ. V lost 0 bases to trimming and J lost 2 bases; unmatched junction nucleotides: 0. In DNA form, the CDR3 reads TGCGCCAGCAGCTTGGGGGACAGGGCTGGAAACACCATATATTTT. Protein product: CASSLGDRAGNTIYF.

This clonotype was seen repeatedly, ten times or more. The chain joins TRBV7-9 to TRBJ2-5; 8 nucleotides match TRBD1. Germline trimming cut 1 base from V and 5 bases from J; bases unmatched to any gene: 12. Germline lookup yields CDR1 SEHNR and CDR2 FQNEAQ (reference sequence). The CDR3 totals 17 residues. CDR3 in DNA: TGTGCCAGCAGCTTAGAGGCAGGGGGCGTTTGGAGGGAGACCCAGTACTTC. It specifies CASSLEAGGVWRETQYF.

The gene calls are TRBV20-1 and TRBJ1-5; perhaps TRBD1 as D (6 bases). From germline, CDR1 is DFQATT and CDR2 SNEGSKA (reference sequence). The CDR3 length is 15 residues. Trimming pared 7 bases from V and 4 bases from J, leaving 20 bases between. CDR3 in amino acids: CSVGPTGHVNQPQHF. The DNA of the CDR3 is TGCAGTGTTGGCCCGACGGGACACGTAAATCAGCCCCAGCATTTT.

The chain has TRBV27 and TRBJ2-3, with 9 bases aligning to TRBD2. The CDR3 has 16 residues. J lost 1 base, V lost 2 bases, and 4 bases had no gene match. CDR1 and CDR2 (germline): MNHEY, SMNVEV (reference sequence). CDR3 protein: CASSLVAGVRTDTQYF. The CDR3 nucleotides are TGTGCCAGCAGTTTAGTAGCGGGGGTTCGCACAGATACGCAGTATTTT.

The chain has TRBV7-3 and TRBJ2-2, with D unresolved. The CDR3 is 15 amino acids. V was shortened by 4 bases and J by 6 bases, with 15 bases between the two germline ends. CDR1 and CDR2 from the germline V gene are SGHTA and FQGTGA. This CDR3 is CASSSSGGPAGELFF. Written as DNA, the CDR3 is TGTGCCAGCAGCTCATCGGGCGGCCCCGCCGGGGAGCTGTTTTTT.

This sequence joins TRBV4-3 and TRBJ1-2; D is unresolved. Trimming stripped 6 bases from V and 4 bases from J, with 12 bases between. Germline loops: CDR1 LGHNA, CDR2 YSLEER. This CDR3 comprises 13 residues. CDR3 DNA sequence: TGCGCCAGCAGAGGAGGAGGGTTCTATGGCTACACCTTC. Residues: CASRGGGFYGYTF.

This clonotype has just a few counts. The rearrangement links TRBV4-3 to TRBJ2-3; D may be TRBD1 (6 bases). The V and J ends lost 4 bases and 6 bases respectively, with 20 bases between them. CDR3 length: 16 residues. CDR1 LGHNA and CDR2 YSLEER come from the germline V gene. DNA for the CDR3: TGCGCCAGCAGCCCGACGCCAGGACAGATAAGCGATACGCAGTATTTT. Residues: CASSPTPGQISDTQYF.

The rearrangement links TRBV4-2 to TRBJ2-1; 14 bases agree with TRBD2. The CDR3 runs to 17 residues. The V segment lost 0 bases and the J segment 4 bases; nucleotides outside the gene matches: 2. Germline values: CDR1 LGHNA, CDR2 YNFKEQ. The CDR3 sequence is CASSQDGLAGGYNEQFF. CDR3 DNA sequence: TGTGCCAGCAGCCAAGATGGACTAGCGGGGGGATACAATGAGCAGTTCTTC.

The CDR3 loop reads CSVDVQGNDEKLFF. For the CDR3, the DNA is TGCAGCGTTGACGTTCAGGGCAATGATGAAAAACTGTTTTTT. The chain employs TRBV29-1 and TRBJ1-4; TRBD1 might be the D (5 bases). V was shortened by 3 bases and J by 6 bases, with 14 bases between the two germline ends. Germline V gene lookup returns CDR1 SQVTM and CDR2 ANQGSEA. The CDR3 sequence is 14 residues long.

This clonotype was picked up a small number of times. The chain joins TRBV9 to TRBJ1-1; D remains ambiguous. The CDR3 consists of 13 residues. V lost 4 bases, J lost 3 bases, and 10 bases lay in between. Germline V gene sequence: CDR1 SGDLS, CDR2 YYNGEE. CDR3 amino acids: CASSSWIDTEAFF. As DNA, the CDR3 is TGTGCCAGCAGCTCCTGGATAGACACTGAAGCTTTCTTT.

This clonotype showed up many times. The chain combines TRBV11-2 with TRBJ2-3; maybe TRBD2 (6 bases). Germline V gene data show CDR1 as SGHAT and CDR2 as FQNNGV. The CDR3 covers 14 residues. V gave up 4 bases and J gave up 4 bases, with 12 bases separating them. This chain's CDR3 is CASSSREFPDTQYF. CDR3 coding DNA: TGTGCCAGCAGCTCCCGGGAGTTCCCAGATACGCAGTATTTT.

This clonotype came up a few times. The V call is TRBV29-1, the J call TRBJ2-5; TRBD1 is a possible D gene (6 bases). Trimming left V 4 bases short and J 2 bases short, with 11 bases between. This CDR3 region has 13 residues. The germline gives CDR1 SQVTM, CDR2 ANQGSEA. The CDR3 bases are TGCAGCGTTGCGTTGAGGGGGCAAGAGACCCAGTACTTC. Its protein product is CSVALRGQETQYF.

This clonotype was detected once. Germline is not matched at one junction end, which may reflect a read error. The chain employs TRBV6-5 and TRBJ2-5; TRBD2 agrees at 8 bases. CDR1 is MNHEY and CDR2 is SVGAGI in the germline V gene. This CDR3 spans 14 amino acids. DNA of the CDR3: TGTGCCAGCAGTTACGCGGGGGGCCAAGATACCCAGTACTTC. The encoded protein is CASSYAGGQDTQYF.

This clonotype was detected ten times or more. This rearrangement joins TRBV25-1 to TRBJ1-2; 10 nucleotides match TRBD1. Germline V gene sequence: CDR1 MGHDK, CDR2 SYGVNS. The CDR3 is 13 residues long. J was trimmed by 6 bases and V by 8 bases; bases with no gene match: 6. The CDR3 is CASQTGGGHGYTF. DNA for the CDR3: TGTGCCAGCCAGACAGGGGGCGGTCATGGCTACACCTTC.

The V and J genes are TRBV7-9 and TRBJ1-1; D ambiguous. Germline loops: CDR1 SEHNR, CDR2 FQNEAQ (reference sequence). The CDR3 loop spans 11 amino acids. Trimming removed 1 base at V and 10 bases at J, with 7 bases between. The CDR3 loop reads CASSLVALAFF. The DNA for the CDR3 is TGTGCCAGCAGCTTAGTGGCGCTAGCTTTCTTT.

The table lists this clonotype with a few counts. CDR3 sequence reads: CASSLPSAAYTDTQYF. DNA for the CDR3: TGTGCCAGCTCTCTCCCGTCAGCGGCCTACACAGATACGCAGTATTTT. The chain couples TRBV18 to TRBJ2-3, with D perhaps TRBD2 (5 bases). V lost 6 bases, J lost 2 bases, and 18 bases lay in between. The CDR3 consists of 16 residues. The germline gives CDR1 KGHSH, CDR2 LQKENI.